The T cell receptor (beta chain) under discussion was sequenced for a study of shared clonotypes between healthy human individuals. On the study more broadly: Participating donors consisted of two women and three men aged 18 to 49.

The CDR3 is 15 amino acids. Germline assignment: CDR1 WSHSY and CDR2 SAAADI. V lost 5 bases to trimming and J lost 4 bases; unmatched junction nucleotides: 7. Measured with immunoSEQ multiplex PCR; TCRdb has only the in-frame clones, and not every one. Seen here are some 1,900,000 clones, less than 95% observed once, and the top ten hold 1% to 1.5%. It was CD45RO-negative cells, positively selected for CCR7, that made up naive CD8 cells, with terminally differentiated effector memory CD45RA+ cells excluded. Sample: naive CD8+ T cells sorted from blood. The V call is TRBV10-2, the J call TRBJ2-1; 8 nucleotides agree with TRBD2. This TCR was sampled from a man aged 18 to 30 in good health. The chain's CDR3 is CASSLTSGPYNEQFF. The DNA for the CDR3 is TGCGCCAGCAGTCTTACTAGCGGTCCTTACAATGAGCAGTTCTTC.